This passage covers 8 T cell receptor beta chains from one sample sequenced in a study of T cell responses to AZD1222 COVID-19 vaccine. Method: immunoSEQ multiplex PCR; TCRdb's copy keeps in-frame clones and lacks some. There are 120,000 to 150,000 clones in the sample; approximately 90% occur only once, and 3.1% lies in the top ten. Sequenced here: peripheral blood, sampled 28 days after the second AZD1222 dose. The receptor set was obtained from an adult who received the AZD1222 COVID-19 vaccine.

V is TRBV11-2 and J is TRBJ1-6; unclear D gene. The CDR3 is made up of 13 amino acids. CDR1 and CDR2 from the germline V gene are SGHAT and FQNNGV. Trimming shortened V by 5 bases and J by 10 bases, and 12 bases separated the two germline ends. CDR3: CASSAGLESPLHF. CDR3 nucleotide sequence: TGTGCCAGCAGCGCCGGACTGGAGTCACCCCTCCACTTT. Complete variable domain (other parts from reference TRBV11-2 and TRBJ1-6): EAGVAQSPRYKIIEKRQSVAFWCNPISGHATLYWYQQILGQGPKLLIQFQNNGVVDDSQLPKDRFSAERLKGVDSTLKIQPAKLEDSAVYLCASSAGLESPLHFGNGTRLTVT.

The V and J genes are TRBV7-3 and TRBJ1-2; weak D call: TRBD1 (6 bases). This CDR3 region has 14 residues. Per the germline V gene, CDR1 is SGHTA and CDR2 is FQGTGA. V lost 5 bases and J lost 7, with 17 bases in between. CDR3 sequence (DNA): TGTGCCAGCAGCCCACAGGGAGACTGGCTTGGCTACACCTTC. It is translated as CASSPQGDWLGYTF.

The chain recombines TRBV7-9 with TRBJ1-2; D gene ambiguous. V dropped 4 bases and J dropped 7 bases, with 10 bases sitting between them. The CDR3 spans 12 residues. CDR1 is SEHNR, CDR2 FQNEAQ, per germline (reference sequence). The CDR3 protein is CASSYVPFGYTF. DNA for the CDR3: TGTGCCAGCAGCTACGTCCCATTTGGCTACACCTTC.

CDR3 region: CASSLRQNTEAFF. The CDR3, as DNA: TGTGCCAGCAGTTTGCGACAGAACACTGAAGCTTTCTTT. The V gene is TRBV5-4, the J gene TRBJ1-1; no clear D gene. Germline loops: CDR1 SGHNT, CDR2 YYREEE (reference sequence). The CDR3 totals 13 residues. The germline V and J ends were trimmed by 5 bases and 1 base, with 9 bases remaining between them.

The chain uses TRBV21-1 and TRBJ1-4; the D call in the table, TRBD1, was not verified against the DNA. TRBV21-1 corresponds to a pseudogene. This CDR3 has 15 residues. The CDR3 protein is CASSSKICRGEKLFF. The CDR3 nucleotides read TGTGCCAGCAGCAGCAAGATTTGTAGGGGGGAAAAACTGTTTTTT.

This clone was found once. The CDR3 nucleotides are TGTGCCAGCAGTTTGGCGTCCCAGGTCCGTCAAGAGACCCAGTACTTC. As protein: CASSLASQVRQETQYF. V gene TRBV28 combines with J gene TRBJ2-5; D unclear. Trimming removed 3 bases at V and 2 bases at J, with 16 bases between. The length of the CDR3 is 16 residues. CDR1 and CDR2 (germline): MDHEN, SYDVKM.

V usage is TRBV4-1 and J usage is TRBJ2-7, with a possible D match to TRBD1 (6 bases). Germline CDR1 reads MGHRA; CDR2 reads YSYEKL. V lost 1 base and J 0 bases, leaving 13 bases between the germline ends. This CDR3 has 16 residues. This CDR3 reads CASSQVKGQVSYEQYF. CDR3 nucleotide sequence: TGCGCCAGCAGCCAAGTAAAGGGACAAGTCTCCTACGAGCAGTACTTC.

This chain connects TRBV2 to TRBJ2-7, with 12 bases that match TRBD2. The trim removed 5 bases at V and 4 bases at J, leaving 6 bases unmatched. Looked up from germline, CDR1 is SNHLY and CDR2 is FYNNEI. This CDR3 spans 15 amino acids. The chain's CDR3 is CASSLAGGLQYEQYF. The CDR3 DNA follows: TGTGCCAGCAGTCTAGCGGGGGGGCTACAATACGAGCAGTACTTC.